The T cell receptor (beta chain) under discussion was sequenced for a study of T cells in Graves' hyperthyroidism and ophthalmopathy. Losses at the gene ends were 2 bases for V and 4 bases for J; bases not matched to a gene: 16. Germline loops: CDR1 SQVTM, CDR2 ANQGSEA. The length of the CDR3 is 17 residues. Absence of ophthalmopathy progression within 18 months defined stable Graves' hyperthyroidism. The source material, RNA transcripts, was used to amplify TCR beta CDR3 regions. The HTBI primer set served for first-round RT-PCR of the TCR CDR3. MiXCR, run by TCRdb on the multiplex PCR reads, gives a single entry per CDR3 protein. The repertoire consists of over 700,000 distinct CDR3 sequences, with 35% occurring once and the leading ten covering about a third. This clonotype was seen repeatedly, ten times or more.

Input material: blood. This clonotype was sampled from a woman in her forties with Graves' hyperthyroidism. The J gene is TRBJ1-2, the V gene TRBV29-1; 7 nucleotides line up with TRBD1. The CDR3 is CSVENGVRTGVFYGYTF. The DNA of the CDR3 is TGCAGCGTTGAAAATGGGGTCAGGACAGGAGTATTCTATGGCTACACCTTC.